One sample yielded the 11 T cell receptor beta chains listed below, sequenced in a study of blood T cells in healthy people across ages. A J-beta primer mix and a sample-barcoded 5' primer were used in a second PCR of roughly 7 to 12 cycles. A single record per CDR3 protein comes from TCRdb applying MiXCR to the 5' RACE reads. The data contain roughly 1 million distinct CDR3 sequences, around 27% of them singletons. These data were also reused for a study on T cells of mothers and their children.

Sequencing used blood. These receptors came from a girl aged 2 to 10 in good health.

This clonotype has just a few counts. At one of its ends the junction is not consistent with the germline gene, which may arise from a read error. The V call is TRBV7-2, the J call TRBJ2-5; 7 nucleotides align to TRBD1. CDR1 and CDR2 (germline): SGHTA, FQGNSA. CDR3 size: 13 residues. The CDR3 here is CASSLEGAGTQYF. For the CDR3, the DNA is TGTGCCAGCAGTTTAGAGGGGGCAGGGACCCAGTACTTC.

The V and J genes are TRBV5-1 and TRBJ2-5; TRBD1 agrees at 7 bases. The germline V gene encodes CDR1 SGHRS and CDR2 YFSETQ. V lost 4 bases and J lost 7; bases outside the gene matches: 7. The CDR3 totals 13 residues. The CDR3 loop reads CASSRQSGGTQYF. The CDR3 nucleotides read TGCGCCAGCAGCCGGCAGTCAGGGGGGACCCAGTACTTC.

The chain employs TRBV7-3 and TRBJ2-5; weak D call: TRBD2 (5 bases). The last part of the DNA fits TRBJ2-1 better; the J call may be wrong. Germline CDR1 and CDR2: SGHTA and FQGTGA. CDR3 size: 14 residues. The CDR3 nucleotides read TGTGCCAGCAGCTTAACTCCGGACTCTAATGAGCAGTTCTTC. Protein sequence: CASSLTPDSNEQFF.

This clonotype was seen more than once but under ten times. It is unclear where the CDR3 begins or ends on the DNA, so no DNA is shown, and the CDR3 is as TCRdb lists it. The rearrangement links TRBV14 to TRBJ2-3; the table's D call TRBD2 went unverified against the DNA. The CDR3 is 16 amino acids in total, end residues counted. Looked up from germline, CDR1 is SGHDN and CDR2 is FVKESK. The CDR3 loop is CASSHLVAGGTDTRYF.

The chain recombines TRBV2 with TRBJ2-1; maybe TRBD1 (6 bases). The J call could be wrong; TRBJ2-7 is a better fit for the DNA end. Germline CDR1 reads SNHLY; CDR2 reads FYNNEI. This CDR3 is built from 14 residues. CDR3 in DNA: TGTGCCAGTAGTCCCTCAGGGGCTGGCTACGAGCAGTACTTC. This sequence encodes CASSPSGAGYEQYF.

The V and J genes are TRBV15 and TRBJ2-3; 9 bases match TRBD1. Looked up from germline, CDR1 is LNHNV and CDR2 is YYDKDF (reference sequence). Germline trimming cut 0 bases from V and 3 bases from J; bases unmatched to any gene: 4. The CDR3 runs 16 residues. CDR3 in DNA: TGTGCCACCAGCAGAGATCTACAGGGGGCAACAGATACGCAGTATTTT. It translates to CATSRDLQGATDTQYF.

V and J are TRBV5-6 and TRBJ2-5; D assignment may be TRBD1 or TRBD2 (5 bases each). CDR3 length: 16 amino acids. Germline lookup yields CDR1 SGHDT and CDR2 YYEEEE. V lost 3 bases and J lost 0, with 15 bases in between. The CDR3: CASSSSSWGYQETQYF. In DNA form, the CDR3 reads TGTGCCAGCAGCTCTTCCAGCTGGGGGTACCAAGAGACCCAGTACTTC. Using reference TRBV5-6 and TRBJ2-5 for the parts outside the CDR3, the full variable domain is DAGVTQSPTHLIKTRGQQVTLRCSPKSGHDTVSWYQQALGQGPQFIFQYYEEEERQRGNFPDRFSGHQFPNYSSELNVNALLLGDSALYLCASSSSSWGYQETQYFGPGTRLLVL.

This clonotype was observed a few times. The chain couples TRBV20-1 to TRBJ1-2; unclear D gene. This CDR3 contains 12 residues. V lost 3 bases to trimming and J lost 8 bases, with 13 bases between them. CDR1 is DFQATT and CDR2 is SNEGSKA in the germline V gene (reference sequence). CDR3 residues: CSARDGLGGYTF. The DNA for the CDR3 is TGCAGTGCTAGGGACGGTTTGGGGGGCTACACCTTC.

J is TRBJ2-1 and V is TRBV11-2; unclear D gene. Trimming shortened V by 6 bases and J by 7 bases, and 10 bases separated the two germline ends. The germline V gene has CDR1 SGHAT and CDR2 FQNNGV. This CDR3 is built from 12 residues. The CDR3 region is CASRPPTNEQFF. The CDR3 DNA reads TGTGCCAGCAGACCACCCACGAATGAGCAGTTCTTC.

CDR3 sequence reads: CASSKGGGDEQYF. The CDR3 region has the DNA TGTGCCAGCAGTAAGGGCGGAGGGGACGAGCAGTACTTC. The rearrangement joins TRBV28 to TRBJ2-7; weak D call: TRBD2 (6 bases). The ends were cut back, 5 bases at V and 5 bases at J, with 13 bases in the middle. Germline assignment: CDR1 MDHEN and CDR2 SYDVKM. The CDR3 has 13 amino acids. Complete variable domain (other parts from reference TRBV28 and TRBJ2-7): DVKVTQSSRYLVKRTGEKVFLECVQDMDHENMFWYRQDPGLGLRLIYFSYDVKMKEKGDIPEGYSVSREKKERFSLILESASTNQTSMYLCASSKGGGDEQYFGPGTRLTVT.

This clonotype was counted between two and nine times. CDR3 residues: CASSDDRGGLEKLFF. CDR3 DNA: TGTGCCAGCAGTGACGACAGAGGAGGGCTCGAAAAACTGTTTTTT. This rearrangement joins TRBV2 to TRBJ1-4, with TRBD1 as a possible D gene (5 bases). The CDR3 totals 15 residues. V was shortened by 3 bases and J by 8 bases, with 16 bases between the two germline ends. Germline V gene sequence: CDR1 SNHLY, CDR2 FYNNEI.